The T cell receptor beta chain described here comes from a study of cytomegalovirus exposure and HLA in healthy donors. About this clone itself: No antigen is known for it.

Measured with immunoSEQ multiplex PCR; TCRdb has only the in-frame clones, and not every one. The sample lists about 69,000 clones, just over 95% seen once, with roughly 4.7% in the top ten. Study-level findings and limits: The listing of about 150 TCR beta chains classed them as cytomegalovirus-associated. The tendency of first-cohort TCR clusters to co-occur in the 110 or so validation repertoires emerged from a later analysis. It was confirmed in vitro that three of the CMV-associated chains were specific for CMV antigens.

J gave up 6 bases and V 4 bases, and 4 bases lay outside the gene matches. Germline assignment: CDR1 PRHDT and CDR2 FYEKMQ (reference sequence). The CDR3 totals 13 residues. Sequencing used PBMCs. The chain couples TRBV13 to TRBJ1-2; 8 nucleotides match TRBD1. The TCR comes from a woman under 30 in good health and CMV-seropositive. CDR3 sequence (DNA): TGTGCCAGCAGCTATGACAGGGGCGATGGCTACACCTTC. This gives the protein CASSYDRGDGYTF.